This passage covers 10 T cell receptor beta chains from one sample sequenced in a study of cytomegalovirus exposure and HLA in healthy donors. PCR involved 60 Vbeta and 13 Jbeta primers. TCRdb's table, derived via immunoSEQ multiplex PCR, lists solely in-frame clones and lacks some. The sample holds 95,000 to 110,000 clones. The specimen was PBMCs. Receptors were obtained from a man aged 40-49 years in good health and CMV-seronegative.

The chain joins TRBV2 to TRBJ1-3, with TRBD1 matching 7 bases. The length of the CDR3 is 15 residues. The germline V gene has CDR1 SNHLY and CDR2 FYNNEI. Trimming removed 5 bases from V and 4 bases from J; junction bases left unmatched: 8. The CDR3 nucleotides read TGTGCCAGCAGTAGGGACAGTGGAGGGGGAAACACCATATATTTT. It specifies CASSRDSGGGNTIYF.

J is TRBJ1-2 and V is TRBV9, with a possible D match to TRBD1 (6 bases). The length of the CDR3 is 16 residues. Germline CDR1 SGDLS, CDR2 YYNGEE. Trimming removed 0 bases from V and 2 bases from J, with 14 bases in between. This CDR3 reads CASSVDQKDSNYGYTF. CDR3 coding DNA: TGTGCCAGCAGCGTAGATCAGAAGGACAGCAACTATGGCTACACCTTC. The full variable domain, rest sourced from reference TRBV9 and TRBJ1-2, is DSGVTQTPKHLITATGQRVTLRCSPRSGDLSVYWYQQSLDQGLQFLIQYYNGEERAKGNILERFSAQQFPDLHSELNLSSLELGDSALYFCASSVDQKDSNYGYTFGSGTRLTVV.

This chain connects TRBV27 to TRBJ1-4; TRBD1 aligns across 9 bases. V lost 6 bases and J lost 6; bases outside the gene matches: 5. This CDR3 has 14 residues. Germline CDR1 and CDR2: MNHEY and SMNVEV (reference sequence). The CDR3 loop reads CASRGTGRDEKLFF. The CDR3 DNA reads TGTGCCAGCAGAGGGACAGGGAGGGATGAAAAACTGTTTTTT.

This sequence joins TRBV4-1 and TRBJ2-7, with 7 bases aligning to TRBD2. The CDR3 has 16 residues. Germline CDR1 is MGHRA and CDR2 is YSYEKL. J lost 0 bases, V lost 4 bases, and 9 bases had no gene match. This CDR3 is CASSPAGETASYEQYF. In DNA form, the CDR3 reads TGCGCCAGCAGCCCCGCGGGAGAGACCGCCTCCTACGAGCAGTACTTC.

This chain links TRBV29-1 with TRBJ2-5; possible D gene TRBD1, 5 bases. The J call is doubtful: the DNA matches TRBJ2-7 better. The CDR3 has 14 residues. Germline-derived CDR1 and CDR2 are SQVTM and ANQGSEA. For the CDR3, the DNA is TGCAGCGTTGAAGGGGGCACGGCGAACTACGAGCAGTACTTC. It is translated as CSVEGGTANYEQYF.

The rearrangement uses TRBV6-5 and TRBJ2-3; 9 bases map to TRBD2. The CDR3 extends over 15 amino acids. CDR1 and CDR2 (germline): MNHEY, SVGAGI. J gave up 4 bases and V 6 bases, and 8 bases lay outside the gene matches. The CDR3 DNA reads TGTGCCAGCAGAAGGATTAGCGGGAGATCAGATACGCAGTATTTT. This codes for CASRRISGRSDTQYF.

The gene calls are TRBV7-9 and TRBJ1-2; TRBD1 aligns across 12 bases. J was trimmed by 0 bases and V by 3 bases; bases with no gene match: 5. Germline V gene data show CDR1 as SEHNR and CDR2 as FQNEAQ (reference sequence). The CDR3 contains 17 residues. CDR3: CASSFGTGGAANYGYTF. As DNA, the CDR3 is TGTGCCAGCAGCTTTGGGACAGGGGGCGCGGCTAACTATGGCTACACCTTC.

The chain links TRBV15 to TRBJ2-7; 9 positions match TRBD2. The CDR3 has 15 residues. V shed 2 bases and J 7 bases; nucleotides not matched to a gene: 9. Germline V gene lookup returns CDR1 LNHNV and CDR2 YYDKDF (reference sequence). For the CDR3, the DNA is TGTGCCACCAGCAGATCCACTAGCGGGCGCGTAGAGCAGTACTTC. Protein sequence: CATSRSTSGRVEQYF.

The chain couples TRBV27 to TRBJ2-7, with no clear D. V was shortened by 7 bases and J by 2 bases, with 9 bases between the two germline ends. CDR1 is MNHEY and CDR2 is SMNVEV in the germline V gene (reference sequence). The CDR3 spans 12 residues. The CDR3 DNA follows: TGTGCCAGCACAGTAAAGACCTACGAGCAGTACTTC. This encodes CASTVKTYEQYF.

The genes are TRBV7-2 and TRBJ2-1; a weak D match, TRBD2 (5 bases). Looked up from germline, CDR1 is SGHTA and CDR2 is FQGNSA. V gave up 1 base and J gave up 0 bases, with 10 bases separating them. This CDR3 is built from 16 residues. CDR3 DNA: TGTGCCAGCAGCTTAGTATGGAGGAGCTCCTACAATGAGCAGTTCTTC. It yields the protein CASSLVWRSSYNEQFF.